These 15 T cell receptor beta chains share one sample of origin, sequenced in a study of blood T cells in healthy people across ages. Sample-barcoded 5' priming and a J-beta primer mix drove a second PCR of roughly 7 to 11 cycles. TCRdb reprocessed the 5' RACE reads with MiXCR, giving one entry per CDR3 protein. The sample holds about 780,000 distinct CDR3 sequences; about 46% are singletons and the top ten take less than 20%. The specimen sequenced was blood. The receptor set was obtained from an elderly man in good health.

This clonotype occurred a few times. The chain combines TRBV5-1 with TRBJ2-5; D unresolved. CDR3 length: 13 amino acids. Trimming stripped 4 bases from V and 0 bases from J, with 7 bases between. Germline V gene data show CDR1 as SGHRS and CDR2 as YFSETQ. Written as DNA, the CDR3 is TGCGCCAGCAGCATCGACAACCAAGAGACCCAGTACTTC. It codes for CASSIDNQETQYF. Full variable domain (rest looked up from reference TRBV5-1 and TRBJ2-5): KAGVTQTPRYLIKTRGQQVTLSCSPISGHRSVSWYQQTPGQGLQFLFEYFSETQRNKGNFPGRFSGRQFSNSRSEMNVSTLELGDSALYLCASSIDNQETQYFGPGTRLLVL.

On this clonotype: A much larger clone is a single base away; this may be a read error. The chain uses TRBV4-3 and TRBJ2-5; D may match TRBD1 or TRBD2 (5 bases each). Looked up from germline, CDR1 is LGHNA and CDR2 is YSLEER. The CDR3 has 14 residues. CDR3 sequence reads: CASGQKGSPGEQYF. The CDR3 region has the DNA TGCGCCAGCGGCCAAAAGGGGAGTCCGGGTGAGCAGTACTTC.

This clonotype was seen a few times. In DNA form, the CDR3 reads TGCAGCTCGCAGAAGGGGGGAGATGAGCAGTTCTTC. This sequence encodes CSSQKGGDEQFF. This chain links TRBV29-1 with TRBJ2-1; D tentatively fits TRBD1 or TRBD2 (6 bases each). The V end lost 8 bases, the J end lost 8 bases, and 16 bases lay between the germline ends. Germline lookup yields CDR1 SQVTM and CDR2 ANQGSEA. This CDR3 region has 12 residues.

Concerning this clonotype: This may stem from a read error, because a much larger clone lies one nucleotide away. The rearrangement uses TRBV7-2 and TRBJ2-5, with 13 bases aligning to TRBD2. Germline V gene sequence: CDR1 SGHTA, CDR2 FQGNSA. This CDR3 contains 17 residues. The ends lost 3 bases at V and 4 bases at J; junction bases unmatched: 8. The CDR3 DNA sequence: TGTGCCAGCAGCTTTCTTCGACTAGCGGGAGGTCTAGAGACCCAGTACTTC. It is translated as CASSFLRLAGGLETQYF.

This clonotype was seen a handful of times. This chain connects TRBV2 to TRBJ2-3, with D perhaps matching TRBD1 or TRBD2 (5 bases each). Germline-derived CDR1 and CDR2 are SNHLY and FYNNEI. V was clipped by 7 bases and J by 9 bases, with 20 bases between them. This CDR3 is 14 amino acids long. The chain's CDR3 is CASTRGNSRKTQYF. CDR3 DNA sequence: TGTGCCAGCACCCGGGGCAACTCACGAAAGACGCAGTATTTT.

This chain uses TRBV2 with TRBJ1-2; a possible D gene is TRBD1 (6 bases). Germline CDR1 SNHLY, CDR2 FYNNEI. The CDR3 covers 15 residues. Trimming shortened V by 3 bases and J by 8 bases, and 19 bases separated the two germline ends. CDR3 nucleotides: TGTGCCAGCAGTGATCCCCAGGGGATGATAAAAGGCTACACCTTC. Amino acid sequence: CASSDPQGMIKGYTF.

V and J are TRBV6-6 and TRBJ2-7, with D unresolved. Germline-derived CDR1 and CDR2 are MNHNY and SVGAGI (reference sequence). V was cut by 0 bases and J by 2 bases, with 14 bases left in between. The CDR3 has 16 residues. The CDR3: CASSYSQASDTYEQYF. Here the CDR3 DNA reads TGTGCCAGCAGTTACTCGCAGGCATCTGATACCTACGAGCAGTACTTC.

The V and J genes are TRBV20-1 and TRBJ2-3; D perhaps matches TRBD2 (6 bases). The germline V and J ends were trimmed by 5 bases and 0 bases, with 12 bases remaining between them. The V gene's germline CDR1 is DFQATT and CDR2 SNEGSKA (reference sequence). CDR3 length: 14 residues. The CDR3 coding sequence is TGCAGTGCTGAAGGGCGGGGAAGCACAGATACGCAGTATTTT. Its translation: CSAEGRGSTDTQYF.

This clonotype has only a few counts. The chain employs TRBV20-1 and TRBJ1-1, with D hard to call. V was cut by 0 bases and J by 0 bases, with 8 bases left in between. CDR3 size: 14 residues. The germline V gene encodes CDR1 DFQATT and CDR2 SNEGSKA (reference sequence). The CDR3: CSARDLPLNTEAFF. DNA of the CDR3: TGCAGTGCTAGAGATCTGCCCTTGAACACTGAAGCTTTCTTT.

The chain couples TRBV20-1 to TRBJ2-3; 7 nucleotides match TRBD1. V shed 2 bases and J 3 bases; nucleotides not matched to a gene: 5. Germline CDR1 and CDR2: DFQATT and SNEGSKA (reference sequence). This CDR3 spans 14 amino acids. The CDR3: CSARTTGKTDTQYF. The CDR3 DNA follows: TGCAGTGCTAGAACGACAGGGAAAACAGATACGCAGTATTTT.

V gene TRBV15 combines with J gene TRBJ2-3; 10 bases agree with TRBD1. Germline V lookup: CDR1 LNHNV, CDR2 YYDKDF (reference sequence). This CDR3 is 15 amino acids long. The ends lost 4 bases at V and 4 bases at J; junction bases unmatched: 5. CDR3 in amino acids: CATSNRDRGSDTQYF. The CDR3 nucleotides are TGTGCCACCAGCAACCGGGACAGGGGATCAGATACGCAGTATTTT.

The V and J genes are TRBV25-1 and TRBJ2-5; 8 bases are shared with TRBD2. The better agreement between TRBJ2-7 and the DNA end casts doubt on the J call. This CDR3 is 12 amino acids long. Germline CDR1 MGHDK, CDR2 SYGVNS. The CDR3 DNA reads as TGTGCCACCAGCGGGGGAGCGCACGAGCAGTACTTC. Amino acids: CATSGGAHEQYF.

As to this clonotype: Compared with germline, one end of the junction differs, possibly owing to a read error. The rearrangement uses TRBV12-3 or TRBV12-4 and TRBJ2-2, with TRBD2 as a possible D gene (6 bases). This CDR3 contains 17 residues. CDR3: CASSPAAGLLNTRELFF. The CDR3 DNA is TGTGCCAGCAGTCCAGCCGCGGGACTCCTAAACACCAGGGAGCTGTTTTTT.

This clonotype came up a few times. This chain links TRBV11-2 with TRBJ2-1; D unresolved. The CDR3 totals 13 residues. Germline CDR1 SGHAT, CDR2 FQNNGV. The V and J ends lost 0 bases and 6 bases respectively, with 6 bases between them. CDR3 protein: CASSLEAVNEQFF. In nucleotides, the CDR3 is TGTGCCAGCAGCTTAGAGGCAGTCAATGAGCAGTTCTTC. Drawing the rest from reference TRBV11-2 and TRBJ2-1, the complete variable domain is EAGVAQSPRYKIIEKRQSVAFWCNPISGHATLYWYQQILGQGPKLLIQFQNNGVVDDSQLPKDRFSAERLKGVDSTLKIQPAKLEDSAVYLCASSLEAVNEQFFGPGTRLTVL.

This clonotype was seen a handful of times. This chain uses TRBV10-3 with TRBJ2-1, with D hard to call. Trimming removed 0 bases at V and 7 bases at J, with 13 bases between. The CDR3 sequence is 15 residues long. Germline V gene sequence: CDR1 ENHRY, CDR2 SYGVKD. The CDR3 DNA reads TGTGCCATCAGTGAGTCCGCCGCAGGCATTAATGAGCAGTTCTTC. It is translated as CAISESAAGINEQFF.